The rows below give T cell receptor beta chains drawn from one sample of a study of T cell repertoires in cytomegalovirus infection. From the reads, TCRdb called clonotypes with MiXCR, one entry per CDR3 protein. This table has around 89,000 distinct CDR3 sequences, about 31% appearing once. No antigens are known for them. The starting material was CD8+ T cells from cultured PBMCs, obtained from culture after CMV antigen stimulation. These receptors were collected from a human donor in good health (CMV status not recorded). Some clones in this sample may be carry-over from other donors' samples. Each CDR3 is given with its conserved first and last residue. A D gene is named only where the DNA matches it firmly. Not every row has a clone size; where given, it reads once, few, many or a size class.

d_gene	v_gene	abundance	j_gene	CDR3aa	CDR3nt
NA	TRBV15	NA	TRBJ2-1	CATSRVYNEQFF	TGTGCCACCAGCAGAGTGTACAATGAGCAGTTCTTC
TRBD2	TRBV6-1	many	TRBJ2-7	CASSESPTSGGAYEQYF	TGTGCCAGCAGTGAATCCCCGACTAGCGGGGGGGCGTACGAGCAGTACTTC
NA	TRBV7-9	NA	TRBJ1-5	CASSLGEGLQHF	TGTGCCAGCAGCTTAGGGGAGGGTCTCCAGCATTTT
NA	TRBV7-6	NA	TRBJ2-1	CASSFTQGDEQFF	TGTGCCAGCAGCTTTACCCAAGGGGATGAGCAGTTCTTC
NA	TRBV2	many	TRBJ2-7	CASSEREEQYF	TGTGCCAGCAGTGAAAGGGAGGAGCAGTACTTC
NA	TRBV29-1	NA	TRBJ2-7	CSVAGTFGGNEQYF	TGCAGCGTTGCCGGGACTTTTGGGGGAAACGAGCAGTACTTC
NA	TRBV7-9	NA	TRBJ1-2	CASSLALQVDGYTF	TGTGCCAGCAGCTTAGCCCTACAGGTGGATGGCTACACCTTC
TRBD1	TRBV20-1	NA	TRBJ2-7	CSATRDRVGHEQYF	TGCAGTGCTACCCGGGACAGGGTCGGGCACGAGCAGTACTTC
NA	TRBV11-2	NA	TRBJ2-3	CASSLVGGTDTQYF	TGTGCCAGCAGCTTAGTAGGGGGAACAGATACGCAGTATTTT
NA	TRBV7-9	NA	TRBJ1-5	CASSPPNQPQHF	TGTGCCAGCAGCCCACCAAATCAGCCCCAGCATTTT
NA	TRBV14	NA	TRBJ2-1	CASSQAGSSWANEQFF	TGTGCCAGCAGCCAAGCAGGGTCGTCATGGGCCAATGAGCAGTTCTTC
TRBD1	TRBV2	NA	TRBJ1-5	CASSAEGANQPQHF	TGTGCCAGCAGTGCCGAGGGGGCGAATCAGCCCCAGCATTTT
NA	TRBV27	NA	TRBJ1-5	CASSFGGNQPQHF	TGTGCCAGCAGTTTCGGAGGCAATCAGCCCCAGCATTTT
NA	TRBV7-6	NA	TRBJ2-1	CASSSRIDEQFF	TGTGCCAGCAGTTCGAGGATCGATGAGCAGTTCTTC
TRBD1	TRBV28	many	TRBJ1-2	CASSSLPGQGGKNYGYTF	TGTGCCAGCAGTTCCCTCCCGGGACAGGGAGGTAAAAACTATGGCTACACCTTC
NA	TRBV6-5	few	TRBJ2-1	CASRNRDSSYNEQFF	TGTGCCAGCAGGAACAGGGATAGCTCCTACAATGAGCAGTTCTTC
NA	TRBV27	NA	TRBJ1-1	CASSLGGTHTEAFF	TGTGCCAGCAGTTTAGGGGGAACCCACACTGAAGCTTTCTTT
TRBD2	TRBV12-3/TRBV12-4	many	TRBJ2-3	CASTPPGLALTDTQYF	TGTGCCAGCACCCCTCCGGGACTAGCTCTCACAGATACGCAGTATTTT
NA	TRBV12-3/TRBV12-4	NA	TRBJ2-5	CASSAADKIKETQYF	TGTGCCAGCAGCGCCGCCGACAAGATAAAAGAGACCCAGTACTTC
NA	TRBV14	few	TRBJ2-2	CASSQLSAGNTGELFF	TGTGCCAGCAGCCAACTATCCGCTGGGAACACCGGGGAGCTGTTTTTT
NA	TRBV11-2	few	TRBJ2-2	CASEEVGAGELFF	TGTGCCAGCGAGGAAGTGGGCGCCGGGGAGCTGTTTTTT
NA	TRBV7-2	medium-sized	TRBJ1-2	CASSLGAGTNYGYTF	TGTGCCAGCAGCCTAGGGGCAGGGACTAACTATGGCTACACCTTC
NA	TRBV2	many	TRBJ2-5	CASGTLNSKETQYF	TGTGCCAGCGGGACCCTAAATTCAAAGGAGACCCAGTACTTC
NA	TRBV4-1	NA	TRBJ1-4	CASSQVLGNEKLFF	TGCGCCAGCAGCCAAGTTTTGGGGAATGAAAAACTGTTTTTT
NA	TRBV7-9	many	TRBJ2-5	CASSLTSLETQYF	TGTGCCAGCAGCTTAACTAGCTTGGAGACCCAGTACTTC
NA	TRBV20-1	NA	TRBJ1-5	CSARVIGGYSNQPQHF	TGCAGTGCTAGAGTAATAGGGGGTTATAGCAATCAGCCCCAGCATTTT
NA	TRBV4-2	NA	TRBJ2-1	CASSQGGTLAGDEQFF	TGTGCCAGCAGCCAAGGGGGGACCCTCGCCGGCGATGAGCAGTTCTTC
NA	TRBV6-1	few	TRBJ2-3	CASVVADTQYF	TGTGCCAGCGTAGTGGCAGATACGCAGTATTTT
NA	TRBV2	NA	TRBJ2-1	CASSQAGSGTYNEQFF	TGTGCCAGCAGTCAAGCTGGGAGCGGTACCTACAATGAGCAGTTCTTC
NA	TRBV7-9	NA	TRBJ1-1	CASSPDLGMNTEAFF	TGTGCCAGCAGCCCAGACCTGGGAATGAACACTGAAGCTTTCTTT
TRBD2	TRBV28	few	TRBJ2-3	CASSPPGAGEGDTQYF	TGTGCCAGCAGCCCCCCCGGAGCGGGGGAGGGAGATACGCAGTATTTT
TRBD1	TRBV9	few	TRBJ2-1	CASSGRDSNYNEQFF	TGTGCCAGCAGCGGCCGGGACAGCAACTACAATGAGCAGTTCTTC
NA	TRBV7-2	many	TRBJ1-2	CASRGGAYGYTF	TGTGCCAGCAGGGGGGGTGCCTATGGCTACACCTTC
NA	TRBV28	few	TRBJ1-2	CASSSRGTGGGYTF	TGTGCCAGCAGTTCCCGAGGGACCGGCGGTGGCTACACCTTC
TRBD1	TRBV27	few	TRBJ1-5	CASSLYQGAQQPQHF	TGTGCCAGCAGTTTATACCAGGGGGCACAACAGCCCCAGCATTTT
NA	TRBV7-6	few	TRBJ2-3	CASSLDPPRTDTQYF	TGTGCCAGCAGCTTAGACCCCCCACGCACAGATACGCAGTATTTT
NA	TRBV6-5	NA	TRBJ1-4	CASSDGGGDEKLFF	TGTGCCAGCAGCGACGGGGGGGGCGATGAAAAACTGTTTTTT
NA	TRBV7-2	many	TRBJ2-1	CASSLRRGYNEQFF	TGTGCCAGCAGCTTAAGGCGTGGGTACAATGAGCAGTTCTTC
TRBD2	TRBV11-2	few	TRBJ2-1	CASSLDRGSGGWDEQFF	TGTGCCAGCAGCTTAGATCGGGGGAGCGGGGGCTGGGATGAGCAGTTCTTC
NA	TRBV15	once	TRBJ2-2	CATSRAHLNTGELFF	TGTGCCACCAGCAGAGCGCACTTGAACACCGGGGAGCTGTTTTTT
NA	TRBV4-1	many	TRBJ2-2	CASSHEGGARYTGELFF	TGCGCCAGCAGCCATGAAGGGGGGGCCCGGTACACCGGGGAGCTGTTTTTT
NA	TRBV7-9	few	TRBJ2-5	CASSLVRGQERETQYF	TGTGCCAGCAGCTTAGTGCGGGGCCAGGAGAGAGAGACCCAGTACTTC
NA	TRBV12-3/TRBV12-4	many	TRBJ1-1	CASSFGTDNTEAFF	TGTGCCAGCAGTTTTGGCACGGATAACACTGAAGCTTTCTTT
NA	TRBV12-3/TRBV12-4	NA	TRBJ2-1	CASSSSWDGVAYNEQFF	TGTGCCAGCAGTTCGTCCTGGGACGGGGTGGCCTACAATGAGCAGTTCTTC
NA	TRBV28	many	TRBJ1-1	CASSRAGVYTEAFF	TGTGCCAGCAGTCGGGCTGGGGTGTACACTGAAGCTTTCTTT
NA	TRBV11-1	NA	TRBJ2-7	CASSLGKNEQYF	TGTGCCAGCAGCTTAGGGAAGAACGAGCAGTACTTC
NA	TRBV5-1	NA	TRBJ1-2	CASSPGRGIGGYTF	TGCGCCAGCAGCCCCGGGCGTGGAATTGGCGGCTACACCTTC
NA	TRBV4-1	few	TRBJ1-3	CASSQDRNTIYF	TGCGCCAGCAGCCAAGACAGAAACACCATATATTTT
NA	TRBV29-1	NA	TRBJ1-5	CSVRDNFNQPQHF	TGCAGCGTCCGGGACAACTTCAATCAGCCCCAGCATTTT
NA	TRBV7-9	few	TRBJ2-7	CASSLGPETTYEQYF	TGTGCCAGCAGCTTAGGGCCAGAAACAACCTACGAGCAGTACTTC
NA	TRBV19	NA	TRBJ2-1	CASSITTVHEQFF	TGTGCCAGTAGTATTACAACGGTGCATGAGCAGTTCTTC
NA	TRBV6-1	NA	TRBJ1-5	CASSEAGYSNQPQHF	TGTGCCAGCAGTGAAGCAGGTTATAGCAATCAGCCCCAGCATTTT
TRBD2	TRBV7-6	many	TRBJ2-6	CASSPGGGRPGGANVLTF	TGTGCCAGCAGCCCGGGAGGAGGGAGGCCGGGAGGGGCCAACGTCCTGACTTTC
TRBD2	TRBV27	NA	TRBJ2-1	CASSFQRGASYNEQFF	TGTGCCAGCAGTTTTCAGCGGGGGGCCTCCTACAATGAGCAGTTCTTC
TRBD2	TRBV5-1	NA	TRBJ2-3	CASSPASGGFISSTDTQYF	TGCGCCAGCAGCCCGGCTAGCGGGGGGTTTATTTCTAGCACAGATACGCAGTATTTT